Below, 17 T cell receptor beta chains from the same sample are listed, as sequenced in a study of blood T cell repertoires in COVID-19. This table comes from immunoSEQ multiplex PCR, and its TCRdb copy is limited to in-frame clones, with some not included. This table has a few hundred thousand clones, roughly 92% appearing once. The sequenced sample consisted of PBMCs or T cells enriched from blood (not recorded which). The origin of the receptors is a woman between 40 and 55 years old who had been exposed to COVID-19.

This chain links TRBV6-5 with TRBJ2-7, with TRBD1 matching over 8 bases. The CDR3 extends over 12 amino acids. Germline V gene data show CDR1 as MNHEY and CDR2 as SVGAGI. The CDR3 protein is CAPGQAPYEQYF. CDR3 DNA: TGTGCTCCGGGACAGGCGCCCTACGAGCAGTACTTC.

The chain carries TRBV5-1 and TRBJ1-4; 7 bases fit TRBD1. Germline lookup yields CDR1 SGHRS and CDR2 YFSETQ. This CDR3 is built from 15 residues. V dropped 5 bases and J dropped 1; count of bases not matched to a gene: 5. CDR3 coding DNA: TGCGCCAGCAGAAGGGGGCTGGGAACTAATGAAAAACTGTTTTTT. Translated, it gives CASRRGLGTNEKLFF. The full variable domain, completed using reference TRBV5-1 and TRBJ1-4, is KAGVTQTPRYLIKTRGQQVTLSCSPISGHRSVSWYQQTPGQGLQFLFEYFSETQRNKGNFPGRFSGRQFSNSRSEMNVSTLELGDSALYLCASRRGLGTNEKLFFGSGTQLSVL.

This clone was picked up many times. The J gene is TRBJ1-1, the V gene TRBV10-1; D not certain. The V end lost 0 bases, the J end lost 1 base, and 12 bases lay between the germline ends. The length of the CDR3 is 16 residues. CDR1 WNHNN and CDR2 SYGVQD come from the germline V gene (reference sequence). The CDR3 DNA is TGCGCCAGCAGTGAGTCGAGGGCAGCCGAGAACACTGAAGCTTTCTTT. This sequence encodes CASSESRAAENTEAFF.

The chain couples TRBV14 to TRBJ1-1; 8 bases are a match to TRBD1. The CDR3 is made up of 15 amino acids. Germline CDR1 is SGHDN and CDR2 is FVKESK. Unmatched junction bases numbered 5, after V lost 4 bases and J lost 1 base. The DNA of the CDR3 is TGTGCCAGCAGCCCGTGGACAGGGAGGAACACTGAAGCTTTCTTT. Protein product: CASSPWTGRNTEAFF.

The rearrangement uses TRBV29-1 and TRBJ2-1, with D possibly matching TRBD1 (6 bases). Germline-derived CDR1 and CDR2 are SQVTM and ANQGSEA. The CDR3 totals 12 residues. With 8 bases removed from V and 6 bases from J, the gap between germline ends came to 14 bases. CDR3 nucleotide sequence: TGCAGCTCAAGAGAGGGGGTCAATGAGCAGTTCTTC. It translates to CSSREGVNEQFF.

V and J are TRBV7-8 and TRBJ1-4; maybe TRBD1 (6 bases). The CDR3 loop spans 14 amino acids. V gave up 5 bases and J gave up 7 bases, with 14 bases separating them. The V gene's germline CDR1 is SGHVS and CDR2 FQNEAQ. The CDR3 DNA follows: TGTGCCAGCAGCCCACGAGGACAGCTTGAAAAACTGTTTTTT. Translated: CASSPRGQLEKLFF.

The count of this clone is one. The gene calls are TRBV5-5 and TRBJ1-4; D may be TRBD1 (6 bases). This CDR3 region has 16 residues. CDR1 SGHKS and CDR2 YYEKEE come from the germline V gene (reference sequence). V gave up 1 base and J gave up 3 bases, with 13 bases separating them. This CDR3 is CASSLPGAGANEKLFF. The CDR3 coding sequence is TGTGCCAGCAGCTTGCCTGGGGCAGGGGCTAATGAAAAACTGTTTTTT.

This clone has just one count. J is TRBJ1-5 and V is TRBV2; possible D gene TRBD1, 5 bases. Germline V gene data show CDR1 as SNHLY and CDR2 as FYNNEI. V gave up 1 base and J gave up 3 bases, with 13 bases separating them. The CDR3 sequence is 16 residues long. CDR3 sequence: CASSEGVGGLNQPQHF. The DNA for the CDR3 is TGTGCCAGCAGTGAAGGGGTGGGGGGACTCAATCAGCCCCAGCATTTT. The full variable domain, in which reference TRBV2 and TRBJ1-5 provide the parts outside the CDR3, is EPEVTQTPSHQVTQMGQEVILRCVPISNHLYFYWYRQILGQKVEFLVSFYNNEISEKSEIFDDQFSVERPDGSNFTLKIRSTKLEDSAMYFCASSEGVGGLNQPQHFGDGTRLSIL.

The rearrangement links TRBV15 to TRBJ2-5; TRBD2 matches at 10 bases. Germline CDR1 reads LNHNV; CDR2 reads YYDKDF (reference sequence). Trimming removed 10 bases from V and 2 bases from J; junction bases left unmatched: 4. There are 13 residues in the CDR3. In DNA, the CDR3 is TGTGCCATCAGGACTAGCGGACAAGAGACCCAGTACTTC. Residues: CAIRTSGQETQYF. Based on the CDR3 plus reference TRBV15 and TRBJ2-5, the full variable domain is DAMVIQNPRYQVTQFGKPVTLSCSQTLNHNVMYWYQQKSSQAPKLLFHYYDKDFNNEADTPDNFQSRRPNTSFCFLDIRSPGLGDTAMYLCAIRTSGQETQYFGPGTRLLVL.

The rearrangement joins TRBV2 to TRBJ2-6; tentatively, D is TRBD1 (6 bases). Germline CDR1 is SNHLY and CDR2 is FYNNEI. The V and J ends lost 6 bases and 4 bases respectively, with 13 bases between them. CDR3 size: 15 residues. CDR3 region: CASRTGYSGANVLTF. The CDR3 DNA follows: TGTGCCAGCAGAACAGGGTACTCCGGGGCCAACGTCCTGACTTTC. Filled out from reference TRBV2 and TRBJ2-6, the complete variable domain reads EPEVTQTPSHQVTQMGQEVILRCVPISNHLYFYWYRQILGQKVEFLVSFYNNEISEKSEIFDDQFSVERPDGSNFTLKIRSTKLEDSAMYFCASRTGYSGANVLTFGAGSRLTVL.

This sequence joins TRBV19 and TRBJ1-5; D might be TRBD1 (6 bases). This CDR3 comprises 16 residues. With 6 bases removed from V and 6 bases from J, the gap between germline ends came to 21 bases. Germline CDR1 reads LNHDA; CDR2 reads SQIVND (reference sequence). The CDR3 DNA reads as TGTGCCAGTAGCGAGTTGGGTGGGGGGGGCGGTCAGCCCCAGCATTTT. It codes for CASSELGGGGGQPQHF.

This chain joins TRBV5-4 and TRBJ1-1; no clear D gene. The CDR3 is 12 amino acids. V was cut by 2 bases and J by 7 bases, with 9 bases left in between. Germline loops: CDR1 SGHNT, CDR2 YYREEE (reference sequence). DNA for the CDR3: TGTGCCAGCAGCTTAAACGACATTGAAGCTTTCTTT. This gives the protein CASSLNDIEAFF.

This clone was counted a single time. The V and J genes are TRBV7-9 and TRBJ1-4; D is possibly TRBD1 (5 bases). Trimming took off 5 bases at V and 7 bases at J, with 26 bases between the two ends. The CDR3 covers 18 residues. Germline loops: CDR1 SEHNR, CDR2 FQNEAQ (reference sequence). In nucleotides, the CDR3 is TGTGCCAGCAGCCCGCGGGACCGACACTTAGAGGGTGGTGAAAAACTGTTTTTT. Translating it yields CASSPRDRHLEGGEKLFF.

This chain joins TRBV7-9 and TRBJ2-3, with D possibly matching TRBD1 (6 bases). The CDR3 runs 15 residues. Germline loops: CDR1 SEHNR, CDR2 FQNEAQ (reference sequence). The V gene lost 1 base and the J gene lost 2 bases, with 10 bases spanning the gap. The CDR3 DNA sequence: TGTGCCAGCAGCTTAGGGGGGCAGACCACAGATACGCAGTATTTT. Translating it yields CASSLGGQTTDTQYF.

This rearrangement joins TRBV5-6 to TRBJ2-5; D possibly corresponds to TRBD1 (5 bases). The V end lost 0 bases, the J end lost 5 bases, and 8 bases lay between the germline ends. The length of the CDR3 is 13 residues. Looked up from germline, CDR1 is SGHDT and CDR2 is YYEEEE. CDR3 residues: CASSLVGRETQYF. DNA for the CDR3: TGTGCCAGCAGCTTGGTGGGGCGGGAGACCCAGTACTTC.

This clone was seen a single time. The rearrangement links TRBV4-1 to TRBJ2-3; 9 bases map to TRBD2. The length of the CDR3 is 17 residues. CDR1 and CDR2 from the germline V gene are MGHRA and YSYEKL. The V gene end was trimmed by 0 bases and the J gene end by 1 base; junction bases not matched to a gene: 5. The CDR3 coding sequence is TGCGCCAGCAGCCAAGAGGGAATAGCGGGAGGCACAGATACGCAGTATTTT. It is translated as CASSQEGIAGGTDTQYF.

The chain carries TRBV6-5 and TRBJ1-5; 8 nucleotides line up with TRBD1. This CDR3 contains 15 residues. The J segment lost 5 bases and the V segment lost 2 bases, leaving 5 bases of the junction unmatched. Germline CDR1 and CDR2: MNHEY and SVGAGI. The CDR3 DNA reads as TGTGCCAGCAGTTACGGGACAGGAATGCATCAGCCCCAGCATTTT. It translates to CASSYGTGMHQPQHF.